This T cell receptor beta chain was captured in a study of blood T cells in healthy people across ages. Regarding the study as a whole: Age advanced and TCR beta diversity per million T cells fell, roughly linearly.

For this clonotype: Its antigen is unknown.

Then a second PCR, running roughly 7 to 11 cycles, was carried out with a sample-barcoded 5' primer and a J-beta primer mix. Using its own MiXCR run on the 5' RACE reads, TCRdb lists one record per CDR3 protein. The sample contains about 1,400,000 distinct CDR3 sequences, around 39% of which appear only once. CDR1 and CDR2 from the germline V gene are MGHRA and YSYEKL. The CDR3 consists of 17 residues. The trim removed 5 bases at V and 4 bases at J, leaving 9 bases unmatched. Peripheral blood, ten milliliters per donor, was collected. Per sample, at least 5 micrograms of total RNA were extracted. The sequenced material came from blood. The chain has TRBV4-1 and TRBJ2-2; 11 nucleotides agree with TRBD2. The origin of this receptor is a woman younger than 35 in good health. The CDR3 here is CASSTTPGLAATGELFF. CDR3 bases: TGCGCCAGCAGCACAACTCCGGGACTAGCGGCCACCGGGGAGCTGTTTTTT.